This TCR beta chain was observed in a study of blood T cell repertoires in COVID-19. Clinical history as reported by participants underpinned cohort assignment. V lost 2 bases, J lost 6 bases, and 8 bases lay in between. CDR3 length: 13 residues. Germline V gene lookup returns CDR1 MDHEN and CDR2 SYDVKM. Per the study methods: It was from reference gene primer amplification that nucleated cell counts were estimated. Assay: immunoSEQ multiplex PCR; the TCRdb copy retains only in-frame clones and omits some. From that table come the V and J calls and clone size; the DNA was used to work out D and trimming. The sample has more than 300,000 clones, 70% to 90% seen once.

The clonotype originates from a woman between 18 and 30 years old who had recovered from COVID-19. The specimen sequenced was PBMCs or T cells enriched from blood (not recorded which). This sequence joins TRBV28 and TRBJ1-5; D not certain. CDR3 sequence reads: CASSLGRRQPQHF. DNA of the CDR3: TGTGCCAGCAGTTTAGGCCGCCGTCAGCCCCAGCATTTT. Filled out from reference TRBV28 and TRBJ1-5, the complete variable domain reads DVKVTQSSRYLVKRTGEKVFLECVQDMDHENMFWYRQDPGLGLRLIYFSYDVKMKEKGDIPEGYSVSREKKERFSLILESASTNQTSMYLCASSLGRRQPQHFGDGTRLSIL.